Listed below are T cell receptor beta chains from one sample, sequenced in a study of shared clonotypes between healthy human individuals. Some clones are missing from TCRdb's copy, which holds only in-frame ones; the method was immunoSEQ multiplex PCR. The repertoire holds roughly 600,000 clones, with 95% to 98% as singletons. The sequencing input was naive CD8+ T cells sorted from blood. The receptors derive from a man aged 25 to 40 in good health. The conserved cysteine and the conserved F or W are not part of the CDR3 here. The order of the fields is J gene, clone size, V gene, CDR3 protein. Clone sizes are given selectively: once, few, many, or a class where the clone is expanded.

>TRBJ2-1|once|TRBV7-7
ASSSDANEQF
>TRBJ2-2|NA|TRBV27
ASSLREGHTGELF
>TRBJ2-7|NA|TRBV27
ASSHSRAYEQY
>TRBJ2-3|NA|TRBV4-1
ASSQGTSGRTDTQY
>TRBJ2-3|NA|TRBV5-4
ASSPAGDTQY
>TRBJ2-5|NA|TRBV7-9
ASSLLVGEAGWVQETQY
>TRBJ2-5|NA|TRBV13
ASSGGGSETQY
>TRBJ2-7|NA|TRBV27
ASSLSGLNEQY
>TRBJ1-3|NA|TRBV4-3
ASSQDSALSGNTIY
>TRBJ1-1|NA|TRBV27
ASRLTGGNTEAF
>TRBJ2-3|NA|TRBV15
ATRTRGFTDTQY
>TRBJ2-1|NA|TRBV7-3
ASSSQGNYDNEQF
>TRBJ2-7|NA|TRBV7-9
ASSADGRNYEQY
>TRBJ2-7|NA|TRBV18
ASSPRPKLAGPGGEQY
>TRBJ2-1|NA|TRBV2
ASSDSSGLYNEQF